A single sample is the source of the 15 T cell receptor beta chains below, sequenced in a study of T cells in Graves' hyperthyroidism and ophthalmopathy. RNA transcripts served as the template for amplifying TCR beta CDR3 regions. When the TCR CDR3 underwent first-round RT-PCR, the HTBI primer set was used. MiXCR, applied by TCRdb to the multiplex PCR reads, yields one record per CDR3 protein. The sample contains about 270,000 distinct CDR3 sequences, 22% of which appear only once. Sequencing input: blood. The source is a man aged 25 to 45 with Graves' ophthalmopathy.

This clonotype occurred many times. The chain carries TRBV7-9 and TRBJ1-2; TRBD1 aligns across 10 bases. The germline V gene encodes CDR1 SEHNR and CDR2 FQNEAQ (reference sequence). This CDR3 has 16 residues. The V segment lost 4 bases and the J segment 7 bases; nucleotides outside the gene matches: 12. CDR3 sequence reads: CASSSWTGGALSGYTF. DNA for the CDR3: TGTGCCAGCAGCTCATGGACAGGGGGTGCATTGAGTGGCTACACCTTC.

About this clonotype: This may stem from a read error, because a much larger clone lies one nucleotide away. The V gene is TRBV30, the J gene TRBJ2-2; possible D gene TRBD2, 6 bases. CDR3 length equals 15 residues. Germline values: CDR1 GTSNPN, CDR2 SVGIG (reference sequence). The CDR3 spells CAWGGGMLNTGGLFF. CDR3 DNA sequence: TGTGCCTGGGGTGGCGGGATGTTAAACACCGGGGGGCTGTTTTTT.

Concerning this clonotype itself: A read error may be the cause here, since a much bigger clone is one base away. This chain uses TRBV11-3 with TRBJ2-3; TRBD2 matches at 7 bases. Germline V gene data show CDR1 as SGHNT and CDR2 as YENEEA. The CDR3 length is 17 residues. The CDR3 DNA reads TGTGTCAGCAGCTATGACCCCGGGGGGAGGGGCACAGATACGCAGTATTTT. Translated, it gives CVSSYDPGGRGTDTQYF.

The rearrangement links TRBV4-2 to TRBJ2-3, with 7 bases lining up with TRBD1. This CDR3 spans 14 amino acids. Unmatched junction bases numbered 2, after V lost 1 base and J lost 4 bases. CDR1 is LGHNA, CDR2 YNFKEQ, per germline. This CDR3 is CASSQVDRADTQYF. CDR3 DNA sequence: TGTGCCAGCAGCCAAGTTGACAGGGCAGATACGCAGTATTTT.

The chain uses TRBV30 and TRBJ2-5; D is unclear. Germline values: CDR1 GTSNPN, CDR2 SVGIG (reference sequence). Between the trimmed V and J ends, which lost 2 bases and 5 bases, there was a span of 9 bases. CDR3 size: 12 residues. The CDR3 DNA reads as TGTGCCTGGAGTATTGTCCCGGAGACCCAGTACTTC. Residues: CAWSIVPETQYF.

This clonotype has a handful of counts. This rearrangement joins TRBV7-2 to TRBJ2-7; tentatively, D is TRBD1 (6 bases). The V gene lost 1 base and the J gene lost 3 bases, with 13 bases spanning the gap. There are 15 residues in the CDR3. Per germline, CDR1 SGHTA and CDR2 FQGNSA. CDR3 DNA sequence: TGTGCCAGCAGCTTAGGACAGGTAGTTAACTACGAGCAGTACTTC. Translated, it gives CASSLGQVVNYEQYF.

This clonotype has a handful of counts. The CDR3 loop is CASSTYRGGSGELFF. In DNA, the CDR3 is TGTGCCAGCAGTACTTACAGGGGGGGGTCCGGGGAGCTGTTTTTT. The gene calls are TRBV6-1 and TRBJ2-2, with TRBD1 as a possible D gene (8 bases). With 5 bases removed from V and 6 bases from J, the gap between germline ends came to 16 bases. CDR3 length: 15 amino acids. Germline V gives CDR1 MNHNS, CDR2 SASEGT.

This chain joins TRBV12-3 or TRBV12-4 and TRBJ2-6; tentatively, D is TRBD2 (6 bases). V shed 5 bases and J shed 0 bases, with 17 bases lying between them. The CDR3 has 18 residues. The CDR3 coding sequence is TGTGCCAGCAGTACTGGCGGGACTCGACGCTCTGGGGCCAACGTCCTGACTTTC. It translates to CASSTGGTRRSGANVLTF.

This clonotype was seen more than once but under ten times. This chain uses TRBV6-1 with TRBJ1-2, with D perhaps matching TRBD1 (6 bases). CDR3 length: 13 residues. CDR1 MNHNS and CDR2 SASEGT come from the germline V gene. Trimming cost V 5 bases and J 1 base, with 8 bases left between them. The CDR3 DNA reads TGTGCCAGCAGTCCGGGACATAACTATGGCTACACCTTC. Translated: CASSPGHNYGYTF.

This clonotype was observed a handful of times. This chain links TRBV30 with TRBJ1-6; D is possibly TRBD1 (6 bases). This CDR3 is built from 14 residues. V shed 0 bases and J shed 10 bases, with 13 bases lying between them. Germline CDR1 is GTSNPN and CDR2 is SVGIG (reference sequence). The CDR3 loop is CAWSVEGGGSPLHF. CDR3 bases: TGTGCCTGGAGTGTGGAGGGAGGGGGGTCACCCCTCCACTTT. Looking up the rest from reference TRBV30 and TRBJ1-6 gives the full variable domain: SQTIHQWPATLVQPVGSPLSLECTVEGTSNPNLYWYRQAAGRGLQLLFYSVGIGQISSEVPQNLSASRPQDRQFILSSKKLLLSDSGFYLCAWSVEGGGSPLHFGNGTRLTVT.

In DNA, the CDR3 is TGCAGTGCTAGAGCGACAGGGGGTCAATCACCCCTCCACTTT. It translates to CSARATGGQSPLHF. This rearrangement joins TRBV20-1 to TRBJ1-6, with 9 bases matching TRBD1. CDR1 is DFQATT, CDR2 SNEGSKA, per germline (reference sequence). V dropped 1 base and J dropped 10; count of bases not matched to a gene: 5. The length of the CDR3 is 14 residues.

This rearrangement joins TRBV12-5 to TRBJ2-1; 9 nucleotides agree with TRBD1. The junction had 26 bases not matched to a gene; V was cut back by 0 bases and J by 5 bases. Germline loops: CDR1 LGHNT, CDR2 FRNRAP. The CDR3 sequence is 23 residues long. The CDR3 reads CASGLVTSWRTSGRQGGHNEQFF. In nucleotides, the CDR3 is TGTGCTAGTGGTTTGGTAACTTCTTGGCGAACTTCAGGGAGACAGGGGGGCCACAATGAGCAGTTCTTC.

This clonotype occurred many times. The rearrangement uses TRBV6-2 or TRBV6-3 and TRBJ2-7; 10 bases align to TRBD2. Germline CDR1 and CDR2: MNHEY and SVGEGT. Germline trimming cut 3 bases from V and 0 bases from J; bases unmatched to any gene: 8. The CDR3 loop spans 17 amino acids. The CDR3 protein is CASSYERSGRASYEQYF. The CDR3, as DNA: TGTGCCAGCAGTTATGAACGAAGCGGGAGGGCCTCCTACGAGCAGTACTTC.

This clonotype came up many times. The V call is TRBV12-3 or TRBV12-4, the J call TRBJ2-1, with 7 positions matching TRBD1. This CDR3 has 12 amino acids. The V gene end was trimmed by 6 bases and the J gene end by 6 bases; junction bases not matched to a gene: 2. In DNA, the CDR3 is TGTGCCAGCAGCTGGACAGGCAATGAGCAGTTCTTC. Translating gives CASSWTGNEQFF.

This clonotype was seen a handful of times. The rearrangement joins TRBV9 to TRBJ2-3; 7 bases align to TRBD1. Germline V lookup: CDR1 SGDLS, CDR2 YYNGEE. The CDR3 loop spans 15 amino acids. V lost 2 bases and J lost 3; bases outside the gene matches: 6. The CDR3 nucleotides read TGTGCCAGCAGCGTCAGACAGGGACAGACAGATACGCAGTATTTT. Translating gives CASSVRQGQTDTQYF. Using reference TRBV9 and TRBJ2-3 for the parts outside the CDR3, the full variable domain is DSGVTQTPKHLITATGQRVTLRCSPRSGDLSVYWYQQSLDQGLQFLIQYYNGEERAKGNILERFSAQQFPDLHSELNLSSLELGDSALYFCASSVRQGQTDTQYFGPGTRLTVL.